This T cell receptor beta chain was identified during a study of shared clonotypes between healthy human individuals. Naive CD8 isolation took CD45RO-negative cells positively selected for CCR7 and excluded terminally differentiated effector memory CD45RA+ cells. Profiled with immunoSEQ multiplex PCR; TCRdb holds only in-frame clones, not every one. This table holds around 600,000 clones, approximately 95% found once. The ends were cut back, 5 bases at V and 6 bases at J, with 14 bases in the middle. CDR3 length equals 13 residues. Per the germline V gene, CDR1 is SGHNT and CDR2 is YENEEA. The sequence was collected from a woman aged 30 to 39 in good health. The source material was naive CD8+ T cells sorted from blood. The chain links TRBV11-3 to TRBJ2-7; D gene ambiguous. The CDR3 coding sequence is TGTGCCAGCAGCAATTCTAGGTTGGGCGAGCAGTACTTC. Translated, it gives CASSNSRLGEQYF.